Listed here is a single TCR beta chain. In this sample, this clonotype turned up a few times. Its antigen remains unidentified. Base quality data are lacking; no much larger clone is found one base away. This sample is drawn from a study of vaccination and CD4 T cells after COVID-19 (dated by TCRdb to the early 2020s). For the wider study: Every convalescent patient had a positive nasal swab PCR test for SARS-CoV-2, with mild disease in several patients and severe disease in one. Participants got two doses of the Pfizer-BioNTech BNT162b2 vaccine (n=8) or two doses of the Moderna mRNA-1273 vaccine (n=2). In 10 COVID-19 convalescent patients and 4 infection-naive healthy vaccine recipients, the spike-specific CD4+ TCR repertoire before mRNA vaccination was compared with the repertoire after mRNA vaccination. In control cultures, a CEFX viral epitope pool was used as positive control, an HIV-1 Nef peptide pool was used as negative control, or no peptide was added. The time from the second vaccine dose to post-vaccine blood sampling had a median of around 72 days and ranged from 14 to 241 days. The convalescent cohort comprised six males and four females, including two Hispanic individuals, seven Caucasians, two Asians and one multiracial person. The cultures were stimulated with overlapping spike peptide pools from SARS-CoV-2 and from the common cold coronaviruses HCoV-NL63, HCoV-OC43 and HCoV-229E. Post-COVID blood samples from convalescent patients were collected a median of roughly 100 days after diagnosis, with a range of 35 to 161 days. Summary of the overall study and its limitations: Only a relatively small number of convalescent patients were included in the study, and early timepoints following natural infection were not analyzed. In convalescent patients, a median roughly 87% of post-vaccine SARS-CoV-2-reactive clones were detected only after vaccination, suggesting vaccine-specific priming. Nearly all vaccine-specific clones in convalescent patients (304 of 307) were mono-reactive for SARS-CoV-2 spike rather than cross-reactive with common cold coronaviruses. The median number of SARS-CoV-2-reactive clonotypes rose from 21 after infection to 38 after vaccination, but the change was not significant.

The junction carries 10 bases between V and J, which are trimmed by 1 base and 0 bases respectively. According to the germline V gene, CDR1 reads SGHAT and CDR2 reads FQNNGV. The CDR3 starts with the cysteine, ends with the phenylalanine, and has 17 residues. CDR3 DNA is the only sequence kept; it has 51 bases, read in frame from the first base. Sample treatment or condition, as interpreted from the label and publication: roughly 11-day PBMC culture with coronavirus spike peptide pools or control peptides (ViraFEST assay). The ViraFEST assay, used in the study, expanded antigen-specific T cells with peptide pools and then identified the expanded clonotypes through TCR sequencing. The convalescent patients' positive SARS-CoV-2 PCR tests fell between March and December 2020, which was before the Alpha, Beta and Delta variants emerged in the United States. Each well held some 2 million PBMCs cultured with approximately 10 ug/ml peptide pools in IMDM containing around 5% human AB serum and approximately 10 IU/ml IL-2. Half of the culture medium was replaced with fresh IL-2-containing medium on days 3 and 7. CD4+ T cells were isolated after 10 days of culture through negative selection using the EasySep CD4+ T cell isolation kit. Ficoll-Paque Plus gradient centrifugation was used to isolate PBMCs from whole blood, and the isolated PBMCs were then either used fresh or cryopreserved at -140C. Triplicate wells were generally used for each culture condition.

Library preparation employed PCR. DNA from cultured CD4+ T cells underwent TCR sequencing with the Oncomine TCR Beta short-read assay at the Johns Hopkins FTIC core. The QIAamp micro DNA kit was used to extract genomic DNA from the cultured CD4+ T cells. The Oncomine TCR Beta libraries from cultured CD4+ T cells were pooled using unique dual indexes and then sequenced on an Illumina iSeq 100. On the study's bioinformatics: Non-productive sequences were removed, and CDR3s not starting with C, not ending with F or W, or shorter than 7 amino acids were discarded. Antigen-specific clonotypes were identified with the MANAFEST web application by comparing peptide-stimulated wells with reference and other culture wells. To be called positive, a clone needed an FDR below 0.05, an odds ratio above 5, and a productive frequency above 0.1% in at least two of three replicate wells. A clonotype was classed as cross-reactive if the clonotype showed significant expansion both in SARS-CoV-2 spike wells and in at least one common cold coronavirus spike condition. Levenshtein distances (stringdist) and unrooted phylogenetic trees (ape) in R version 3.6.1 were used to assess CDR3 homology. Through fastp at Q25 and MiXCR, TCRdb rebuilt clones from the public reads, retaining in-frame beta chains. Each entry is one CDR3 protein sequence, shown with its most common DNA and genes. What appears here as the V and J calls and clone size reflects TCRdb's work, not the paper's. This sample is represented by fewer than 12,000 distinct CDR3 sequences; 40% to 50% of them were singletons. 29% of the sample is in the top ten clones.

The chain is encoded by TRBV11-2 joined to TRBJ1-6; the D gene remains uncertain. The sequence came from a human donor who had recovered from COVID-19. The material sequenced was CD4+ T cells from blood, cultured in vitro. The nucleotide sequence reads as follows: TGTGCCAGCAGCTTAGTTGGATTCGGCTCCTATAATTCACCCCTCCACTTT. Its translation reads: CASSLVGFGSYNSPLHF.